The rows below give T cell receptor beta chains drawn from one sample of a study of blood T cell repertoires in COVID-19. Data came from immunoSEQ multiplex PCR; TCRdb stores just in-frame clones and leaves some out. The sample consists of 150,000 to 180,000 clones, 80% to 90% of them appearing once. The sample was peripheral blood. All receptors come from a woman aged 60-75 years with COVID-19, enrolled during active disease. The CDR3 runs from the conserved cysteine through the conserved F or W. D genes are given only for firm matches. For some rows the clone size is stated as once, few or many, or as a class when expanded; others skip it.

j_call,d_call,v_call,clone_size,cdr3_aa,cdr3_nt
TRBJ2-1,-,TRBV10-1,-,CASSSTPGAVREQFF,TGCGCCAGCAGTTCAACTCCGGGAGCGGTCAGGGAGCAGTTCTTC
TRBJ1-2,TRBD1,TRBV19,-,CASSGEGGTGGYGYTF,TGTGCCAGTAGTGGAGAGGGGGGGACAGGAGGTTATGGCTACACCTTC
TRBJ1-1,-,TRBV6-6,-,CASSYGDRMNTEAFF,TGTGCCAGCAGTTACGGAGACAGGATGAACACTGAAGCTTTCTTT
TRBJ1-5,-,TRBV5-3,-,CARTMEQANQPQHF,TGTGCCAGAACGATGGAACAGGCGAATCAGCCCCAGCATTTT
TRBJ1-1,-,TRBV5-1,-,CASSLALGGGAEAFF,TGCGCCAGCAGCTTGGCCCTTGGGGGAGGCGCCGAAGCTTTCTTT
TRBJ1-2,-,TRBV10-2,-,CASSDETPSRYNGYTF,TGCGCCAGCAGTGACGAGACCCCCTCCAGGTACAATGGCTACACCTTC
TRBJ1-6,-,TRBV7-2,-,CASSLSAQLYNSPLHF,TGTGCCAGCAGCTTATCGGCACAGTTGTATAATTCACCCCTCCACTTT
TRBJ1-4,-,TRBV14,-,CASSRSWGDEKLFF,TGTGCCAGCAGCCGTTCGTGGGGGGATGAAAAACTGTTTTTT
TRBJ1-2,TRBD1,TRBV9,-,CASSTNRGYNYGYTF,TGTGCCAGCAGCACAAACAGGGGCTACAACTATGGCTACACCTTC
TRBJ2-2,-,TRBV9,-,CASSISQGGTGELFF,TGTGCCAGCAGCATCAGTCAGGGTGGGACCGGGGAGCTGTTTTTT
TRBJ2-3,-,TRBV2,once,CASNALGEQYF,TGTGCCAGCAACGCCCTGGGAGAGCAGTATTTT
TRBJ1-2,TRBD1,TRBV13,-,CASSLFLGQGYYGYTF,TGTGCCAGCAGCTTGTTTTTAGGACAGGGATACTATGGCTACACCTTC
TRBJ2-7,-,TRBV29-1,-,CSVNRGSYEQYF,TGCAGCGTTAATAGGGGATCCTACGAGCAGTACTTC
TRBJ1-6,TRBD1,TRBV7-9,-,CASRPAGTGISPLHF,TGTGCCAGCAGGCCTGCCGGGACAGGGATTTCACCCCTCCACTTT
TRBJ1-2,-,TRBV27,-,CATRQNWVGGYTF,TGTGCCACCCGACAGAACTGGGTGGGAGGCTACACCTTC
TRBJ2-3,-,TRBV11-3,-,CASSQIGRADTQYF,TGTGCCAGCAGCCAAATAGGCAGGGCAGATACGCAGTATTTT
TRBJ1-2,-,TRBV19,-,CASVQGYYGYTF,TGTGCCAGTGTACAGGGTTATTACGGCTACACCTTC
TRBJ2-5,TRBD2,TRBV27,-,CASSSGLAGGQETQYF,TGTGCCAGCAGTTCCGGACTAGCGGGGGGGCAAGAGACCCAGTACTTC
TRBJ1-1,-,TRBV2,-,CASQQGWNTEAFF,TGTGCCAGTCAACAGGGCTGGAACACTGAAGCTTTCTTT
TRBJ1-1,TRBD1,TRBV10-2,-,CASNVGQGAWDTEAFF,TGCGCCAGCAATGTAGGGCAGGGGGCGTGGGACACTGAAGCTTTCTTT
TRBJ2-5,-,TRBV11-3,-,CASSTSLGSETQYF,TGTGCCAGCAGTACCTCGCTCGGGAGCGAGACCCAGTACTTC
TRBJ1-1,TRBD1,TRBV2,-,CASSEGRGRGTEAFF,TGTGCCAGCAGTGAAGGGAGGGGGCGAGGTACTGAAGCTTTCTTT
TRBJ1-2,TRBD1,TRBV19,-,CASSIVYRGSGYTF,TGTGCCAGTAGTATCGTCTACAGGGGGAGTGGCTACACCTTC
TRBJ1-6,TRBD1,TRBV29-1,-,CSVGHRGSPLHF,TGCAGCGTCGGGCACAGGGGTTCACCCCTCCACTTT
TRBJ1-6,-,TRBV6-2/TRBV6-3,few,CASSRVDSPLHF,TGTGCCAGCAGCCGCGTTGATTCACCCCTCCACTTT
TRBJ2-3,TRBD1,TRBV19,-,CASSTDRERNTQYF,TGTGCCAGTAGTACAGACAGGGAACGTAATACGCAGTATTTT
TRBJ2-1,TRBD2,TRBV5-5,-,CASSFILADNEQFF,TGTGCCAGCAGCTTTATTCTAGCGGACAATGAGCAGTTCTTC
TRBJ2-5,TRBD1,TRBV6-5,-,CASRLQGSGETQYF,TGTGCCAGCAGACTACAGGGGTCGGGGGAGACCCAGTACTTC
TRBJ2-7,-,TRBV6-2/TRBV6-3,-,CASSVAWDKRYEQYF,TGTGCCAGCAGTGTCGCATGGGACAAACGATACGAGCAGTACTTC
TRBJ1-5,-,TRBV29-1,-,CSVLGKTEENSNQPQHF,TGCAGCGTTTTGGGGAAGACGGAGGAGAACAGCAATCAGCCCCAGCATTTT
TRBJ2-3,-,TRBV19,-,CASSTGRTDTQYF,TGTGCCAGTAGTACCGGTCGTACAGATACGCAGTATTTT
TRBJ1-2,TRBD1,TRBV6-2/TRBV6-3,-,CASSEGTGLGYTF,TGTGCCAGCAGTGAGGGGACAGGGCTTGGCTACACCTTC
TRBJ1-1,-,TRBV5-1,-,CASSRDPEGTEAFF,TGCGCCAGCTCCCGGGACCCGGAGGGCACTGAAGCTTTCTTT
TRBJ2-4,TRBD2,TRBV11-2,-,CASSPRTSGPIQYF,TGTGCCAGCAGCCCCCGGACTAGCGGGCCCATTCAGTACTTC
TRBJ1-2,-,TRBV2,-,CASQDRSASYGYTF,TGTGCCAGCCAAGACAGGTCTGCGTCCTATGGCTACACCTTC
TRBJ1-6,TRBD1,TRBV27,-,CASSLIAGTGGSPLHF,TGTGCCAGCAGTTTAATAGCCGGGACAGGGGGTTCACCCCTCCACTTT
TRBJ2-1,-,TRBV6-5,-,CASSYSTGLGEQFF,TGTGCCAGCAGTTACTCGACGGGGTTGGGTGAGCAGTTCTTC
TRBJ2-7,TRBD1,TRBV19,-,CASSSMGTGVREQYF,TGTGCCAGTAGTAGTATGGGGACAGGGGTAAGGGAGCAGTACTTC
TRBJ2-3,TRBD1,TRBV18,-,CASSYRDRVVDTQYF,TGTGCCAGCTCTTACCGGGACAGGGTAGTAGATACGCAGTATTTT
TRBJ1-4,TRBD1,TRBV19,few,CASRQVDRDNEKLFF,TGTGCCAGTAGGCAGGTGGACAGGGATAATGAAAAACTGTTTTTT
TRBJ1-2,-,TRBV19,-,CASSVPGSYVYTF,TGTGCCAGTAGTGTTCCCGGGTCGTATGTCTACACCTTC
TRBJ2-7,-,TRBV6-1,-,CASSEHGGAFEQYF,TGTGCCAGCAGTGAACATGGGGGGGCGTTCGAGCAGTACTTC
TRBJ1-3,TRBD1,TRBV9,-,CASSVWDRGPGNTIYF,TGTGCCAGCAGCGTATGGGACAGGGGGCCTGGAAACACCATATATTTT
TRBJ1-1,TRBD1,TRBV5-4,-,CASSFGTVNTEAFF,TGTGCCAGCAGCTTCGGGACAGTGAACACTGAAGCTTTCTTT
TRBJ1-4,TRBD1,TRBV18,few,CASSPRTGSDEKLFF,TGTGCCAGCTCGCCTCGGACAGGGAGTGATGAAAAACTGTTTTTT
TRBJ2-5,TRBD2,TRBV5-1,-,CASSPRGGRAAETQYF,TGCGCCAGCAGCCCAAGGGGCGGGAGGGCCGCAGAGACCCAGTACTTC
TRBJ1-4,TRBD1,TRBV7-8,-,CASSLGTANEKLFF,TGTGCCAGCAGCCTCGGGACAGCTAATGAAAAACTGTTTTTT
TRBJ1-2,TRBD1,TRBV19,few,CASSHLLGGTKGENYGYTF,TGTGCCAGTAGTCACCTACTAGGGGGCACGAAGGGTGAGAACTATGGCTACACCTTC
TRBJ1-2,TRBD1,TRBV5-6,-,CASNIDRGRVGNYGYTF,TGTGCCAGCAATATCGACAGGGGGCGCGTAGGGAACTATGGCTACACCTTC
TRBJ2-5,-,TRBV2,-,CASSERGSVTQYF,TGTGCCAGCAGTGAAAGGGGATCGGTGACCCAGTACTTC
TRBJ1-1,-,TRBV14,-,CASSQAIPGTEAFF,TGTGCCAGCAGCCAAGCTATACCGGGCACTGAAGCTTTCTTT
TRBJ1-6,-,TRBV3-1/TRBV3-2,-,CASSQDLTVVYNSPLHF,TGTGCCAGCAGCCAAGATCTTACGGTGGTGTATAATTCACCCCTCCACTTT
TRBJ1-5,-,TRBV21-1,-,CASSKTFPRDTPGNQPQHF,TGTGCCAGCAGCAAGACCTTCCCCCGGGACACCCCTGGCAATCAGCCCCAGCATTTT
TRBJ1-1,-,TRBV9,once,CASSVAQMNTEAFF,TGTGCCAGCAGCGTAGCCCAGATGAACACTGAAGCTTTCTTT
TRBJ2-3,-,TRBV6-5,once,CASSYDRRSTDTQYF,TGTGCCAGCAGTTACGACAGGCGTAGCACAGATACGCAGTATTTT